A selection of T cell receptor beta chains follows, all from one sample in a study of blood T cells in healthy people across ages. TCRdb used MiXCR to reprocess the 5' RACE reads, holding one entry per CDR3 protein. The data show over 1,500,000 distinct CDR3 sequences, around half seen once. Source material: blood. The receptor set was obtained from a woman in her forties in good health. The CDR3 runs from the conserved cysteine through the conserved F or W. The D gene is left open where the match is weak. Some rows have no size entry. The others give once, few or many, or a class for an expanded clone.

D gene	V gene	clone size	J gene	CDR3 DNA	CDR3 protein
NA	TRBV2	NA	TRBJ2-3	TGTGCCAGCAAGGGCCCCGCCGGAGATACGCAGTATTTT	CASKGPAGDTQYF
TRBD1	TRBV14	once	TRBJ2-1	TGTGCCAGCAGCACGAGACAGGGGATTGCCCATGAGCAGTTCTTC	CASSTRQGIAHEQFF
NA	TRBV5-1	NA	TRBJ2-4	TGCGCCAGCAGGATCTCTGGAAAGGGAGAGAACATTCAGTACTTC	CASRISGKGENIQYF
NA	TRBV6-2/TRBV6-3	NA	TRBJ2-5	TGTGCCAGCAGTTACTCGGTCAGTTATACGGAGACCCAGTACTTC	CASSYSVSYTETQYF
NA	TRBV9	NA	TRBJ1-6	TGTGCCAGCAGCGTATATGAAAATAATTCACCCCTCCACTTT	CASSVYENNSPLHF
NA	TRBV29-1	NA	TRBJ2-7	TGCAGCGTAATGGGCCTCCGAAACTACGAGCAGTACTTC	CSVMGLRNYEQYF
TRBD2	TRBV13	NA	TRBJ2-5	TGTGCCAGCAGCGACAGACTAGCGAAAGAGACCCAGTACTTC	CASSDRLAKETQYF
NA	TRBV6-6	few	TRBJ1-2	TGTGCCAGCAGTGCTCCGGGACTGTCAACGGGCTACACCTTC	CASSAPGLSTGYTF
NA	TRBV6-4	NA	TRBJ2-5	TGTGCCAGCACCGACTACAGGGCCAAGTGGGAGACCCAGTACTTC	CASTDYRAKWETQYF
TRBD2	TRBV20-1	few	TRBJ2-7	TGCAGTGCTAGTTGGGCGGGGGGGCCCTACGAGCAGTACTTC	CSASWAGGPYEQYF
TRBD2	TRBV7-6	once	TRBJ2-5	TGTGCCAGCAGCATGGGACTAGCGGGGGCCCCTATTATCCAAGAGACCCAGTACTTC	CASSMGLAGAPIIQETQYF
NA	TRBV2	NA	TRBJ1-5	TGTGCCAGCAGTGAAGAAGTCGCTGCAAATCAGCCCCAGCATTTT	CASSEEVAANQPQHF
NA	TRBV28	many	TRBJ2-6	TGTGCCAGCAGCTTAAGGGGCTCTGGGGCCAACGTCCTGACTTTC	CASSLRGSGANVLTF
NA	TRBV12-3/TRBV12-4	NA	TRBJ1-6	TGTGCCAGCAGCCAGGGAGCCCCTTCACCCCTCCACTTT	CASSQGAPSPLHF
TRBD1	TRBV20-1	NA	TRBJ1-1	TGCAGTGCTAGCCAGGGGGCCAGGAACACTGAAGCTTTCTTT	CSASQGARNTEAFF
NA	TRBV6-5	many	TRBJ2-4	TGTGCCAGCAGCGGGACAGCCAAAAACATTCAGTACTTC	CASSGTAKNIQYF
NA	TRBV7-9	NA	TRBJ2-5	TGTGCCAGCAGCCCGCGGACAGAAGACCAAGAGACCCAGTACTTC	CASSPRTEDQETQYF
NA	TRBV20-1	NA	TRBJ2-1	TGCAGTCACAGTAGTGGGGCTGCCTACAATGAGCAGTTCTTC	CSHSSGAAYNEQFF
NA	TRBV29-1	NA	TRBJ2-6	TGCAGCGCCCAGGGTATGAGCTCTGGGGCCAACGTCCTGACTTTC	CSAQGMSSGANVLTF
NA	TRBV18	NA	TRBJ2-7	TGTGCCAGCTCACCACGGCCAGGGGATTACGAGCAGTACTTC	CASSPRPGDYEQYF
TRBD1	TRBV20-1	NA	TRBJ1-1	TGCAGTGCTCCCCGAAGGACAGGGGGAACTGAAGCTTTCTTT	CSAPRRTGGTEAFF
TRBD1	TRBV7-9	few	TRBJ2-7	TGTGCCAGCAGCATCCGGGGACAGAGCTCCTACGAGCAGTACTTC	CASSIRGQSSYEQYF
NA	TRBV11-2	NA	TRBJ2-4	TGTGCCAGCAGCTCGACAGCGAAAAACATTCAGTACTTC	CASSSTAKNIQYF
NA	TRBV12-3/TRBV12-4	NA	TRBJ1-4	TGTGCCAGCAGCGTGAACAGGGCCGGTGAAAAACTGTTTTTT	CASSVNRAGEKLFF
TRBD1	TRBV20-1	few	TRBJ1-6	TGCAGTGCCCCGGACAGGGATAATTCACCCCTCCACTTT	CSAPDRDNSPLHF
NA	TRBV4-1	once	TRBJ2-7	TGCGCCAGCAGCCAACTTCGCGACAGGCGCGAGCAGTACTTC	CASSQLRDRREQYF
TRBD2	TRBV12-3/TRBV12-4	NA	TRBJ2-3	TGTGCCAGCAGCTCCGACGGGCGGGGGGGCTTGGATACGCAGTATTTT	CASSSDGRGGLDTQYF
TRBD2	TRBV10-3	NA	TRBJ2-1	TGTGCCATCAGTGAGTACCCCCGGGACTACAACCTCAATGAGCAGTTCTTC	CAISEYPRDYNLNEQFF
TRBD1	TRBV6-5	NA	TRBJ1-4	TGTGCCAGCACCTCAAGGGACAGTTCGCTTAATGAAAAACTGTTTTTT	CASTSRDSSLNEKLFF
TRBD2	TRBV20-1	few	TRBJ2-3	TGCAGTGCTAGTGCCACGTTAGGACTAGCGAGAGATACGCAGTATTTT	CSASATLGLARDTQYF
TRBD2	TRBV7-8	NA	TRBJ2-1	TGTGCCAGCAGCTTAGCGGGGACTAGCGGGGGGGCCTCTTTGGGATACAGTGAGCAGTTCTTC	CASSLAGTSGGASLGYSEQFF
TRBD1	TRBV5-1	NA	TRBJ1-5	TGCGCCAGCAGCAAGACAGGGGACAATCAGTCCCAGCATTTT	CASSKTGDNQSQHF